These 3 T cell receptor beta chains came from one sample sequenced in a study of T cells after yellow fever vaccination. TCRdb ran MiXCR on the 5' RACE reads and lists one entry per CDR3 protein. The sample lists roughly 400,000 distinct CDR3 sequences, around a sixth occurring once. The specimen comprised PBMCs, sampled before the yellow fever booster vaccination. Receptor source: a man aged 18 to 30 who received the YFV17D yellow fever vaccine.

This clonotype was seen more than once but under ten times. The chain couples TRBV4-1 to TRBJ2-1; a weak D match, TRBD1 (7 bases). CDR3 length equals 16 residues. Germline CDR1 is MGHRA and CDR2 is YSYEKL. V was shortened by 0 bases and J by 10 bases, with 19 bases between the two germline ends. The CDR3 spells CASSQDQGGPRGEQFF. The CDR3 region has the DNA TGCGCCAGCAGCCAAGACCAGGGGGGCCCAAGGGGCGAGCAGTTCTTC.

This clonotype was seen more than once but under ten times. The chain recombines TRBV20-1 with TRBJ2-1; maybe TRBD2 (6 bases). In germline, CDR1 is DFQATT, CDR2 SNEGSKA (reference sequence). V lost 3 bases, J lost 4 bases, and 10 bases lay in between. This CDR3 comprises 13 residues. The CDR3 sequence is CSASAGTYNEQFF. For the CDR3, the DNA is TGCAGTGCTAGTGCGGGGACTTACAATGAGCAGTTCTTC.

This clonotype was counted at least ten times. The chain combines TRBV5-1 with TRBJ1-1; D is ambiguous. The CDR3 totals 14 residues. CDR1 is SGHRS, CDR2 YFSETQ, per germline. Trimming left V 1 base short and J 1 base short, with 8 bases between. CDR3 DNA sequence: TGCGCCAGCAGCTTGTATCAGAGGAACACTGAAGCTTTCTTT. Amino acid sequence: CASSLYQRNTEAFF.